A few counts support the clone carrying this T cell receptor (beta chain). Its target is unknown. The record originates from a study of T-cell memory formation after mild COVID-19. Study overall: TCR clusters were mostly confined to one donor each.

MiXCR, applied by TCRdb to the 5' RACE reads, yields one record per CDR3 protein. The table shows roughly 250,000 distinct CDR3 sequences, with 16% occurring only once. Findings of the study overall: Pre-infection memory held some responding clones, suggesting pre-existing cross-reactive T cells responded. Clones shrinking from day 15 to 85 showed even CD4/CD8 mixes; later expanders tilted CD4+. Of the contracting clones, CD4+ ones lay mainly in CM and EM, and CD8+ ones in EMRA.

The CDR3 runs to 15 residues. CDR1 SEHNR and CDR2 FQNEAQ come from the germline V gene (reference sequence). Trimming stripped 1 base from V and 7 bases from J, with 11 bases between. The chain combines TRBV7-9 with TRBJ1-6; the D is unclear. Material: PBMCs or a T cell subset sorted from them (not recorded which). The receptor comes from a man aged 18 to 30 who had mild COVID-19 (a few samples of this study predate the infection). Cell type and time point are not known. For the CDR3, the DNA is TGTGCCAGCAGCTTAGGGCGGCTTGGGAATTCACCCCTCCACTTT. Protein: CASSLGRLGNSPLHF.